This T cell receptor (beta chain) was observed in a study of blood T cell repertoires in COVID-19. Overall study: Sources were T cells, B-cell-depleted T cells, or PBMCs; the material itself was cDNA or gDNA.

Data came from immunoSEQ multiplex PCR; TCRdb stores just in-frame clones and leaves some out. The sample records about 300,000 clones, more than 85% being singletons. In Seattle, patients joined the study during active infection and were tracked longitudinally. Germline CDR1 and CDR2: SGHAT and FQDESV (reference sequence). With V trimmed by 4 bases and J by 6 bases, 8 bases remained unmatched. The CDR3 has 14 residues. The sequenced sample consisted of peripheral blood. The chain employs TRBV11-1 and TRBJ1-1; 7 nucleotides line up with TRBD1. The clonotype originates from a woman aged 30 to 39 with COVID-19, enrolled during active disease. The CDR3 region is CASSSGKGAAEAFF. The DNA of the CDR3 is TGTGCCAGCAGCTCCGGGAAGGGGGCCGCTGAAGCTTTCTTT.